This T cell receptor beta chain was obtained from a study of T-cell memory formation after mild COVID-19. After removal of 1 base from V and 7 bases from J, the junction contained 4 bases not matched to a gene. Germline V CDR1 and CDR2: SQVTM, ANQGSEA. The CDR3 loop spans 13 amino acids. This clonotype turned up a few times. TCRdb reprocessed the 5' RACE reads via MiXCR and lists one record per CDR3 protein. Of around 300,000 distinct CDR3 sequences in the sample, 8.2% were seen once. The receptor was derived from a man aged 18 to 29 who had mild COVID-19 (a few samples of this study predate the infection). Cell type and time point are not known. The V gene is TRBV29-1, the J gene TRBJ1-2; 9 bases line up with TRBD1. The material sequenced was PBMCs or a T cell subset sorted from them (not recorded which). CDR3 amino acids: CSVEGTGGFGYTF. The CDR3 DNA is TGCAGCGTTGAAGGCACAGGGGGCTTTGGCTACACCTTC.